The 7 T cell receptor beta chains in this list originate from one sample, sequenced in a study of T-cell memory formation after mild COVID-19. Via MiXCR, TCRdb re-called the 5' RACE reads, giving one row per CDR3 protein. The table shows hundreds of thousands of distinct CDR3 sequences, with nearly 25% occurring only once. The sample was PBMCs or a T cell subset sorted from them (not recorded which). These receptors all come from an adult woman who had mild COVID-19 (a few samples of this study predate the infection). Cell type and time point are not known.

This clonotype was detected a few times. The rearrangement links TRBV7-9 to TRBJ1-1, with no clear D. Trimming removed 1 base from V and 1 base from J, with 10 bases in between. This CDR3 region has 15 residues. CDR1 and CDR2 (germline): SEHNR, FQNEAQ (reference sequence). The CDR3 DNA reads as TGTGCCAGCAGCTTAGGGTACGGGCCGAACACTGAAGCTTTCTTT. This sequence encodes CASSLGYGPNTEAFF.

This clonotype was counted a few times. V gene TRBV7-6 combines with J gene TRBJ1-4; no firm D call. CDR1 and CDR2 from the germline V gene are SGHVS and FNYEAQ. The CDR3 length is 12 residues. Deletions cut 5 bases from V and 5 bases from J, with 6 bases between. CDR3 coding DNA: TGTGCCAGCAGCCCCCGCAATGAAAAACTGTTTTTT. This sequence encodes CASSPRNEKLFF. The variable domain in full, completed from reference TRBV7-6 and TRBJ1-4, reads GAGVSQSPRYKVTKRGQDVALRCDPISGHVSLYWYRQALGQGPEFLTYFNYEAQQDKSGLPNDRFSAERPEGSISTLTIQRTEQRDSAMYRCASSPRNEKLFFGSGTQLSVL.

The V gene is TRBV7-9, the J gene TRBJ1-2, with 7 bases lining up with TRBD1. CDR3 length: 16 amino acids. J was trimmed by 5 bases and V by 2 bases; bases with no gene match: 11. The germline CDR1 and CDR2 sequences are SEHNR and FQNEAQ (reference sequence). CDR3 sequence (DNA): TGTGCCAGCAGCTTACAGTGGTCCCAGGGGGATTATGGCTACACCTTC. The encoded protein is CASSLQWSQGDYGYTF.

CDR3 sequence (DNA): TGTGCCAGCAGCTTAGAACCAGGGTTCAACGAGCAGTACTTC. Residues: CASSLEPGFNEQYF. The rearrangement links TRBV7-2 to TRBJ2-7; maybe TRBD1 (5 bases). The CDR3 loop spans 14 amino acids. CDR1 SGHTA and CDR2 FQGNSA come from the germline V gene. The V end was cut by 1 base, the J end by 5 bases, with 12 bases between.

The table lists this clonotype with a few counts. The chain combines TRBV18 with TRBJ1-4; D not certain. The CDR3 consists of 15 residues. Germline lookup yields CDR1 KGHSH and CDR2 LQKENI. V was trimmed by 3 bases and J by 7 bases, leaving 15 bases between them. CDR3 bases: TGTGCCAGCTCACCTTCGGTTGGCCAAGGTGAAAAACTGTTTTTT. This codes for CASSPSVGQGEKLFF.

This clonotype was counted a single time. The chain employs TRBV19 and TRBJ2-2; D is ambiguous. V shed 5 bases and J shed 6 bases, with 13 bases lying between them. The CDR3 runs to 14 residues. Germline V lookup: CDR1 LNHDA, CDR2 SQIVND (reference sequence). CDR3 nucleotides: TGTGCCAGTAGTCTTCAGGAAAGGGCCGGGGAGCTGTTTTTT. Its protein is CASSLQERAGELFF.

The chain carries TRBV27 and TRBJ2-7; D ambiguous. The CDR3 spans 16 residues. Trimming left V 0 bases short and J 2 bases short, with 14 bases between. CDR1 is MNHEY and CDR2 is SMNVEV in the germline V gene (reference sequence). CDR3: CASSLSALRVTYEQYF. The CDR3 nucleotides read TGTGCCAGCAGTTTATCGGCTTTAAGGGTAACCTACGAGCAGTACTTC.